These 17 T cell receptor beta chains share one sample of origin, sequenced in a study of response to subunit inactivated influenza vaccine. MiXCR, run by TCRdb on the RT-PCR reads, gives a single entry per CDR3 protein. The sample consists of some 520,000 distinct CDR3 sequences, approximately 15% of them appearing once. The sequenced sample was CD4+ T cells sorted from PBMCs, obtained less than 30 months after vaccination. These receptors originate from a man between 50 and 69 years old who received an inactivated influenza vaccine.

This clonotype was seen more than once but under ten times. The V and J genes are TRBV7-2 and TRBJ1-2, with D possibly TRBD1 on 6 matching bases. Trimming shortened V by 5 bases and J by 8 bases, and 21 bases separated the two germline ends. The CDR3 loop spans 15 amino acids. The V gene's germline CDR1 is SGHTA and CDR2 FQGNSA. The DNA for the CDR3 is TGTGCCAGCAGCCGAATCTATACAGGGTCTGAGGGCTACACCTTC. It codes for CASSRIYTGSEGYTF.

In this sample, this clonotype turned up a few times. The chain carries TRBV3-1 and TRBJ1-6; D is ambiguous. Between the trimmed V and J ends, which lost 1 base and 6 bases, there was a span of 7 bases. CDR3 length: 14 amino acids. Germline CDR1 LGHDT, CDR2 YNNKEL (reference sequence). The CDR3 region is CASSQGTTNSPLHF. As DNA, the CDR3 is TGTGCCAGCAGCCAAGGTACAACTAATTCACCCCTCCACTTT.

The rearrangement links TRBV10-3 to TRBJ2-7; D is unclear. V lost 7 bases, J lost 2 bases, and 15 bases lay in between. This CDR3 is 14 amino acids long. CDR1 and CDR2 from the germline V gene are ENHRY and SYGVKD. The CDR3 region is CAIIASDRTYEQYF. The CDR3 DNA is TGTGCCATCATCGCTTCGGACCGAACCTACGAGCAGTACTTC.

The chain uses TRBV12-3 or TRBV12-4 and TRBJ1-1, with unresolved D. Deletions cut 4 bases from V and 4 bases from J, with 7 bases between. The CDR3 has 12 residues. CDR3 sequence: CASSSYITEAFF. DNA of the CDR3: TGTGCCAGCAGTTCCTACATCACTGAAGCTTTCTTT.

This clonotype was recorded only once. V gene TRBV7-9 combines with J gene TRBJ1-4; D not resolved. CDR1 is SEHNR and CDR2 is FQNEAQ in the germline V gene (reference sequence). Trimming removed 1 base at V and 5 bases at J, with 11 bases between. The CDR3 has 15 amino acids. CDR3 sequence reads: CASSLGAVNNEKLFF. CDR3 sequence (DNA): TGTGCCAGCAGCTTAGGGGCAGTTAACAATGAAAAACTGTTTTTT.

The J gene is TRBJ1-2, the V gene TRBV27; 8 positions match TRBD1. Germline values: CDR1 MNHEY, CDR2 SMNVEV (reference sequence). The CDR3 spans 13 residues. Unmatched junction bases numbered 5, after V lost 5 bases and J lost 6 bases. The CDR3 is CASSLKTGDGYTF. The CDR3 DNA reads TGTGCCAGCAGTCTCAAGACAGGGGATGGCTACACCTTC.

The genes are TRBV15 and TRBJ2-2; tentatively, D is TRBD1 (5 bases). This CDR3 has 14 amino acids. Germline assignment: CDR1 LNHNV and CDR2 YYDKDF (reference sequence). Trimming removed 7 bases at V and 1 base at J, with 10 bases between. In DNA, the CDR3 is TGTGCCACCAAGGCTGGACAGAACACCGGGGAGCTGTTTTTT. It translates to CATKAGQNTGELFF.

This clonotype was counted only a few times. The rearrangement joins TRBV28 to TRBJ2-7, with a possible D match to TRBD2 (6 bases). The CDR3 is 14 residues long. With 10 bases removed from V and 2 bases from J, the gap between germline ends came to 18 bases. Germline V CDR1 and CDR2: MDHEN, SYDVKM. The DNA for the CDR3 is TGTGCCACCACCGGCGGGATTGGGACCTACGAGCAGTACTTC. This sequence encodes CATTGGIGTYEQYF.

The chain joins TRBV11-1 to TRBJ2-1; TRBD1 matches at 9 bases. The CDR3 runs 15 residues. V shed 5 bases and J 7 bases; nucleotides not matched to a gene: 9. Germline V gene sequence: CDR1 SGHAT, CDR2 FQDESV (reference sequence). The CDR3 DNA is TGTGCCAGCAGCAGGACAGGGGAAGCAAAGAATGAGCAGTTCTTC. It yields the protein CASSRTGEAKNEQFF.

This clonotype was seen only a few times. This chain connects TRBV6-1 to TRBJ2-2; no clear D gene. V shed 5 bases and J shed 5 bases, with 9 bases lying between them. This CDR3 comprises 13 residues. Per germline, CDR1 MNHNS and CDR2 SASEGT. This CDR3 is CASSTRRTGELFF. The CDR3 nucleotides are TGTGCCAGCAGTACCAGAAGGACCGGGGAGCTGTTTTTT.

The chain recombines TRBV12-3 or TRBV12-4 with TRBJ2-1, with TRBD2 matching 13 bases. CDR3 size: 17 residues. V shed 7 bases and J 2 bases; nucleotides not matched to a gene: 8. The CDR3, as DNA: TGTGCCAGCACCCCAGGACTAGCGGGAGACGCCTACAATGAGCAGTTCTTC. Its protein product is CASTPGLAGDAYNEQFF.

The chain recombines TRBV29-1 with TRBJ2-5, with D perhaps TRBD1 (7 bases). The CDR3 runs to 14 residues. The V end was cut by 6 bases, the J end by 2 bases, with 16 bases between. Per the germline V gene, CDR1 is SQVTM and CDR2 is ANQGSEA. The DNA for the CDR3 is TGCAGCGTATATGCACAGGGGAGGCAAGAGACCCAGTACTTC. Its protein is CSVYAQGRQETQYF. The entire variable domain, with the rest obtained from reference TRBV29-1 and TRBJ2-5, is as follows: SAVISQKPSRDICQRGTSLTIQCQVDSQVTMMFWYRQQPGQSLTLIATANQGSEATYESGFVIDKFPISRPNLTFSTLTVSNMSPEDSSIYLCSVYAQGRQETQYFGPGTRLLVL.

This clonotype has more than one count but fewer than ten. V is TRBV20-1 and J is TRBJ2-7, with D maybe TRBD1 (6 bases). The CDR3 length is 13 residues. V lost 6 bases, J lost 2 bases, and 14 bases lay in between. The V gene's germline CDR1 is DFQATT and CDR2 SNEGSKA (reference sequence). DNA of the CDR3: TGCAGTGCCCCGATGGGGGCCGCCTACGAGCAGTACTTC. As protein: CSAPMGAAYEQYF.

This clonotype showed up just a few times. The chain employs TRBV28 and TRBJ2-1; D remains ambiguous. With 4 bases removed from V and 4 bases from J, the gap between germline ends came to 17 bases. This CDR3 has 16 residues. Germline-derived CDR1 and CDR2 are MDHEN and SYDVKM. The CDR3 sequence is CASSSNSLIGYNEQFF. The CDR3 DNA is TGTGCCAGCAGTTCCAACTCCCTTATAGGGTACAATGAGCAGTTCTTC.

This clonotype was seen only a few times. The rearrangement uses TRBV29-1 and TRBJ1-1, with D perhaps matching TRBD1 (6 bases). This CDR3 region has 15 residues. The germline V gene encodes CDR1 SQVTM and CDR2 ANQGSEA. V was shortened by 3 bases and J by 0 bases, with 14 bases between the two germline ends. The CDR3 coding sequence is TGCAGCGTTGACTCGGACAGTCTCATGAACACTGAAGCTTTCTTT. It specifies CSVDSDSLMNTEAFF.

The chain joins TRBV20-1 to TRBJ2-7; D gene uncertain. V lost 0 bases and J 3 bases, leaving 12 bases between the germline ends. The CDR3 consists of 14 residues. Germline CDR1 DFQATT, CDR2 SNEGSKA (reference sequence). CDR3 bases: TGCAGTGCTAGAGATGGCCATACCGGCTACGAGCAGTACTTC. Translation: CSARDGHTGYEQYF.

This clonotype was seen a handful of times. V and J are TRBV14 and TRBJ2-3, with D possibly TRBD1 on 6 matching bases. The V end was cut by 5 bases, the J end by 7 bases, with 16 bases between. The CDR3 loop spans 14 amino acids. Germline V lookup: CDR1 SGHDN, CDR2 FVKESK. CDR3 in amino acids: CASSSPGTPHTQYF. The DNA for the CDR3 is TGTGCCAGCAGCTCCCCGGGGACACCCCATACGCAGTATTTT. Using reference TRBV14 and TRBJ2-3 for the parts outside the CDR3, the full variable domain is EAGVTQFPSHSVIEKGQTVTLRCDPISGHDNLYWYRRVMGKEIKFLLHFVKESKQDESGMPNNRFLAERTGGTYSTLKVQPAELEDSGVYFCASSSPGTPHTQYFGPGTRLTVL.